The 7 T cell receptor beta chains below come from one sample, sequenced in a study of regulatory T cells in long-lasting Graves disease. Time point specified: persistent/refractory GD, antithyroid drugs over 5 years with positive TRAb. The TCR library was made from RNA that had been extracted from PBMCs in TRIzol. Construction of the TCR beta libraries employed iRepertoire HTBI primers in conjunction with Arm-PCR of CDR3 regions. TCRdb called the multiplex PCR reads again in MiXCR, with one record for every CDR3 protein. This table has hundreds of thousands of distinct CDR3 sequences, less than 25% appearing once. Sequencing used peripheral blood mononuclear cells (PBMCs), obtained when the disease was refractory, from a patient treated with antithyroid drugs. All receptors derive from a female donor with Graves disease.

This clonotype was seen many times. The chain couples TRBV6-5 to TRBJ1-2; tentatively, D is TRBD1 (6 bases). CDR3 length: 15 amino acids. Germline values: CDR1 MNHEY, CDR2 SVGAGI. Trimming took off 2 bases at V and 3 bases at J, with 13 bases between the two ends. The CDR3 DNA reads TGTGCCAGCAGTTACAAAGGGGGAGCAGACTATGGCTACACCTTC. Protein product: CASSYKGGADYGYTF.

The chain uses TRBV18 and TRBJ1-4, with a weak D call TRBD1 (5 bases). Trimming took 5 bases from V and 3 from J, leaving 13 bases between them. Germline V CDR1 and CDR2: KGHSH, LQKENI. The CDR3 spans 15 residues. For the CDR3, the DNA is TGTGCCAGCTCAAGCGTTGGGGCTGCTAATGAAAAACTGTTTTTT. Translating it yields CASSSVGAANEKLFF. The complete variable domain, with remaining parts taken from reference TRBV18 and TRBJ1-4, reads NAGVMQNPRHLVRRRGQEARLRCSPMKGHSHVYWYRQLPEEGLKFMVYLQKENIIDESGMPKERFSAEFPKEGPSILRIQQVVRGDSAAYFCASSSVGAANEKLFFGSGTQLSVL.

This clonotype has ten or more counts. This rearrangement joins TRBV11-2 to TRBJ2-3; D ambiguous. The CDR3 covers 14 residues. The ends were cut back, 0 bases at V and 0 bases at J, with 4 bases in the middle. Germline CDR1 and CDR2: SGHAT and FQNNGV. The CDR3, as DNA: TGTGCCAGCAGCTTAGAAGGGAGCACAGATACGCAGTATTTT. It is translated as CASSLEGSTDTQYF.

J is TRBJ1-2 and V is TRBV5-1; no reliable D call. Germline V gene lookup returns CDR1 SGHRS and CDR2 YFSETQ. The CDR3 totals 14 residues. V lost 2 bases and J 3 bases, leaving 11 bases between the germline ends. As DNA, the CDR3 is TGCGCCAGCAGCTTAGGATTAACGGACTATGGCTACACCTTC. Its translation is CASSLGLTDYGYTF. The variable domain in full, completed from reference TRBV5-1 and TRBJ1-2, reads KAGVTQTPRYLIKTRGQQVTLSCSPISGHRSVSWYQQTPGQGLQFLFEYFSETQRNKGNFPGRFSGRQFSNSRSEMNVSTLELGDSALYLCASSLGLTDYGYTFGSGTRLTVV.

In this sample, this clonotype turned up many times. V is TRBV24-1 and J is TRBJ1-1; the D gene is possibly TRBD1 (5 bases). Trimming pared 6 bases from V and 5 bases from J, leaving 9 bases between. The CDR3 is 12 residues long. CDR1 and CDR2 (germline): KGHDR, SFDVKD. The CDR3 DNA follows: TGTGCCACCAGTTGGACATTAACTGAAGCTTTCTTT. It encodes CATSWTLTEAFF.

This clonotype was seen only a few times. This sequence joins TRBV2 and TRBJ2-2; no clear D gene. Trimming shortened V by 5 bases and J by 1 base, and 11 bases separated the two germline ends. Germline values: CDR1 SNHLY, CDR2 FYNNEI. This CDR3 contains 15 residues. The CDR3 loop is CASSHVSRNTGELFF. CDR3 DNA: TGTGCCAGCAGTCATGTTTCAAGGAACACCGGGGAGCTGTTTTTT. The complete variable domain, with remaining parts taken from reference TRBV2 and TRBJ2-2, reads EPEVTQTPSHQVTQMGQEVILRCVPISNHLYFYWYRQILGQKVEFLVSFYNNEISEKSEIFDDQFSVERPDGSNFTLKIRSTKLEDSAMYFCASSHVSRNTGELFFGEGSRLTVL.

The sample holds many counts of this clonotype. The chain recombines TRBV28 with TRBJ2-5; unclear D gene. Germline lookup yields CDR1 MDHEN and CDR2 SYDVKM. The CDR3 has 13 amino acids. Trimming took off 5 bases at V and 0 bases at J, with 7 bases between the two ends. This CDR3 is CASSEANQETQYF. The CDR3 nucleotides are TGTGCCAGCAGTGAGGCGAACCAAGAGACCCAGTACTTC.